Shown below are 15 T cell receptor beta chains from a single sample sequenced in a study of blood T cell repertoires in COVID-19. Produced via immunoSEQ multiplex PCR; TCRdb's table is partial and in-frame only. The sample consists of about 250,000 clones, roughly 87% of them appearing once. Specimen: peripheral blood. Source of these receptors: a man aged 18 to 35 with active or convalescent COVID-19.

There are a few counts of this clone. The CDR3 is CASSLAEGSGELFF. CDR3 DNA: TGCGCCAGCAGCTTGGCGGAGGGCTCCGGGGAGCTGTTTTTT. The J gene is TRBJ2-2, the V gene TRBV5-1; the D gene is possibly TRBD2 (6 bases). The CDR3 extends over 14 amino acids. V was trimmed by 0 bases and J by 6 bases, leaving 9 bases between them. In germline, CDR1 is SGHRS, CDR2 YFSETQ.

The chain couples TRBV15 to TRBJ1-2; the D gene is possibly TRBD1 (6 bases). This CDR3 has 16 residues. CDR1 LNHNV and CDR2 YYDKDF come from the germline V gene (reference sequence). Deletions cut 0 bases from V and 7 bases from J, with 18 bases between. CDR3 nucleotides: TGTGCCACCAGCAGAGATGGGCAGGGGAGGGCTACTGGCTACACCTTC. Translated, it gives CATSRDGQGRATGYTF.

The rearrangement joins TRBV27 to TRBJ2-1; 7 bases match TRBD2. CDR1 and CDR2 (germline): MNHEY, SMNVEV (reference sequence). The CDR3 spans 17 residues. Trimming cost V 5 bases and J 0 bases; bases outside gene matches: 10. The CDR3 sequence: CASSTRTRLLSYNEQFF. CDR3 in DNA: TGTGCCAGCAGTACCCGGACTAGATTACTCTCCTACAATGAGCAGTTCTTC.

This chain joins TRBV11-2 and TRBJ2-7; 9 nucleotides align to TRBD1. The germline gives CDR1 SGHAT, CDR2 FQNNGV. CDR3 length equals 11 residues. Trimming cost V 8 bases and J 13 bases; bases outside gene matches: 9. The CDR3 bases are TGTGCCAGCCAGGGGGACAGGGCCCACTACTTC. This encodes CASQGDRAHYF.

This clone was recorded only once. The chain couples TRBV20-1 to TRBJ1-5; 8 positions agree with TRBD1. The CDR3 has 13 residues. The germline CDR1 and CDR2 sequences are DFQATT and SNEGSKA (reference sequence). V shed 3 bases and J 7 bases; nucleotides not matched to a gene: 5. The CDR3 here is CSASRTGTQPQHF. The CDR3 DNA sequence: TGCAGTGCTAGTCGGACAGGGACCCAGCCCCAGCATTTT.

The chain employs TRBV29-1 and TRBJ1-2; no clear D gene. CDR3 length: 12 residues. The V and J ends lost 3 bases and 7 bases respectively, with 12 bases between them. The germline V gene encodes CDR1 SQVTM and CDR2 ANQGSEA. CDR3 bases: TGCAGCGTTGACCAGTCTCGGGGTGGCTACACCTTC. Protein product: CSVDQSRGGYTF.

This chain connects TRBV6-5 to TRBJ1-2, with D hard to call. The germline V gene has CDR1 MNHEY and CDR2 SVGAGI. Trimming took off 2 bases at V and 5 bases at J, with 12 bases between the two ends. The CDR3 runs 14 residues. The CDR3: CASSYVGGRYGYTF. Here the CDR3 DNA reads TGTGCCAGCAGTTACGTCGGTGGGCGATATGGCTACACCTTC.

The chain employs TRBV4-3 and TRBJ2-1; maybe TRBD2 (5 bases). V gave up 0 bases and J gave up 3 bases, with 9 bases separating them. The CDR3 spans 15 residues. Germline V CDR1 and CDR2: LGHNA, YSLEER. In DNA, the CDR3 is TGCGCCAGCAGCCAAGAAGAGCGGAGCTACAATGAGCAGTTCTTC. Amino acid sequence: CASSQEERSYNEQFF.

The chain's CDR3 is CASSYRGGSEQYF. The CDR3 DNA follows: TGTGCCAGCAGTTACCGTGGGGGCTCCGAGCAGTACTTC. The rearrangement links TRBV6-5 to TRBJ2-7; TRBD1 might be the D (6 bases). CDR1 is MNHEY and CDR2 is SVGAGI in the germline V gene. V lost 2 bases to trimming and J lost 6 bases, with 11 bases between them. This CDR3 is built from 13 residues.

The chain carries TRBV5-4 and TRBJ2-3; 7 bases align to TRBD2. Germline CDR1 reads SGHNT; CDR2 reads YYREEE (reference sequence). The ends lost 4 bases at V and 3 bases at J; junction bases unmatched: 8. The CDR3 consists of 15 residues. CDR3 DNA: TGTGCCAGCAGCAGAACCGGGACTACGACAGATACGCAGTATTTT. Translation gives CASSRTGTTTDTQYF.

The gene calls are TRBV7-2 and TRBJ1-2; 10 bases line up with TRBD1. The CDR3 has 16 residues. Unmatched junction bases numbered 11, after V lost 2 bases and J lost 8 bases. CDR1 SGHTA and CDR2 FQGNSA come from the germline V gene. CDR3 coding DNA: TGTGCCAGCAGCTTATCGGAAGGACAGGGGGTGTCGGGCTACACCTTC. It yields the protein CASSLSEGQGVSGYTF.

The chain carries TRBV5-1 and TRBJ2-6; tentative D call: TRBD1 (6 bases). The CDR3 sequence is 18 residues long. Trimming removed 0 bases at V and 0 bases at J, with 13 bases between. Germline lookup yields CDR1 SGHRS and CDR2 YFSETQ. The CDR3 DNA reads TGCGCCAGCAGCTTGGGACAGGTAGCCCTCTCTGGGGCCAACGTCCTGACTTTC. This translates into CASSLGQVALSGANVLTF.

This clone was observed a few times. This sequence joins TRBV4-3 and TRBJ1-1; TRBD1 agrees at 10 bases. V shed 8 bases and J 4 bases; nucleotides not matched to a gene: 10. Germline V gene lookup returns CDR1 LGHNA and CDR2 YSLEER. The CDR3 totals 15 residues. CDR3 sequence reads: CASRTWTGGSTEAFF. The CDR3 DNA is TGCGCCAGCCGCACCTGGACAGGGGGTAGCACTGAAGCTTTCTTT.

This chain links TRBV5-6 with TRBJ1-2; 10 positions match TRBD1. This CDR3 region has 14 residues. The ends lost 0 bases at V and 7 bases at J; junction bases unmatched: 3. Germline V lookup: CDR1 SGHDT, CDR2 YYEEEE. The CDR3 nucleotides are TGTGCCAGCAGCTTGGGACAGGGGGCGCTTGGCTACACCTTC. It encodes CASSLGQGALGYTF.

This rearrangement joins TRBV6-5 to TRBJ2-7, with 15 bases lining up with TRBD2. The CDR3 runs to 15 residues. V gave up 6 bases and J gave up 4 bases; unmatched junction bases: 4. CDR1 and CDR2 from the germline V gene are MNHEY and SVGAGI. In nucleotides, the CDR3 is TGTGCCAGCAGGAGGACTAGCGGGGGGGTTTACGAGCAGTACTTC. It yields the protein CASRRTSGGVYEQYF.